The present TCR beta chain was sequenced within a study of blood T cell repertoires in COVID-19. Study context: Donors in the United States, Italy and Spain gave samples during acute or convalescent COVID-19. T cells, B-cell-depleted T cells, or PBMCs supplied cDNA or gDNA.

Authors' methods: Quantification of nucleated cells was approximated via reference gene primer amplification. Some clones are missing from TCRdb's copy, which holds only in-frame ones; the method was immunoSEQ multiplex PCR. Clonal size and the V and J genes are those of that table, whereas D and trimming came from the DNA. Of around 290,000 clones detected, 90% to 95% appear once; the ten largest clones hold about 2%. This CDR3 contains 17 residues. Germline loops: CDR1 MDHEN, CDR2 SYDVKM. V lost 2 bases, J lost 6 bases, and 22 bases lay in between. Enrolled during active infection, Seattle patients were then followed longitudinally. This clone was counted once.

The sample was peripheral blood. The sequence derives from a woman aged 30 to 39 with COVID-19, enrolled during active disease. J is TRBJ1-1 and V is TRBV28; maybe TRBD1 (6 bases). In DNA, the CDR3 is TGTGCCAGCAGTTTAGTCGGGGGGCGTGTTCTTCTCCCTGAAGCTTTCTTT. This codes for CASSLVGGRVLLPEAFF.